Below, one T cell receptor beta chain is given with its context. What antigen it recognizes has not been identified. Base quality data are lacking; no much larger clone is found one base away. This record comes from a study of blood T cell repertoires in COVID-19 (TCRdb year 2020). About the full investigation: The collaborator samples originated in the United States, Italy and Spain and spanned the acute and convalescent phases of COVID-19. A freely available public database, intended as a resource for researchers studying the immune response to SARS-CoV-2, is where the repertoires were released. The material from the prospective study consisted of cDNA or gDNA derived from T cells, B-cell-depleted T cells, or PBMCs. A de-identified subject ID, COVID-19 status, age in years and sex were almost always included in the sample metadata. Deeply sampled blood TCRbeta repertoires from subjects exposed to, actively infected with, or recovered from COVID-19 were included in the dataset. HLA class I and class II types, where available, came from metadata supplied by the sample provider rather than from assay-based typing. Samples came from the ongoing ImmuneRACE study (first 160 participants) plus 1,254 subjects from 6 global collaborators. General study outcomes and caveats: The quantity of clinical and demographic metadata differed by source and by participant and was supplied without curation.

The immunoSEQ Assay, a bias-controlled multiplex PCR, was used to amplify TCRbeta CDR3 regions from genomic DNA. The published analysis was carried out like this. The number of nucleated cells in each sample was estimated from the amplification of reference gene primers within the assay. To quantify the absolute abundance of each unique TCRbeta CDR3 rearrangement, sequence reads were collapsed and filtered. For each sample, productive Simpson clonality was calculated by taking the square root of Simpson's diversity index across productive rearrangements. Not all clones reach the TCRdb copy of this immuneACCESS table, which keeps in-frame sequences only. Checked studies attribute under half of the gap to unresolved V genes and leave the rest unexplained. That table furnishes V, J and clone size, whereas the DNA furnished D and trimming. The table for this sample lists approximately 140,000 clones; roughly 81% of them were counted only once. 3.4% of the sample belongs to the ten largest clones.

In the prospective study, participants were roughly 18 to 100 years old, resided in about 25 geographic areas of the United States, and were enrolled through a virtual design. Cohort assignment in the prospective study relied on participant-reported clinical history from a screening survey and a study questionnaire. In the prospective study, whole blood, serum and a nasopharyngeal or oropharyngeal swab were collected from each participant by mobile phlebotomists. Additional blood draws and questionnaires over an approximately 2-month period could optionally be provided by prospective study participants. Blood samples from the prospective study were shipped frozen or at room temperature prior to DNA extraction. The germline ends are 15 bases apart after V is trimmed by 2 bases and J by 8 bases. CDR1 and CDR2 (SNHLY, FYNNEI) derive from the germline V gene. The CDR3 numbers 14 residues from cysteine through phenylalanine. Of all the DNA, just the CDR3 is kept, 42 bases in frame from base 1.

The clonotype was recovered from a woman in her fifties or sixties with acute COVID-19. The sample taken for sequencing was PBMCs or T cells enriched from blood (not recorded which). The chain uses TRBV2 and TRBJ1-2; the D gene is unclear. The base sequence is TGTGCCAGCAGTGAATCTAGGACCCCGGGGGGCTACACCTTC. It codes for CASSESRTPGGYTF.